Listed here is a single TCR beta chain. Original handling: Reference gene primer amplification yielded estimated nucleated cell counts. Libraries were prepared by immunoSEQ multiplex PCR; TCRdb keeps only in-frame clonotypes and omits some of them. That table is the source of V, J and clone size, and D and trimming were worked out from the DNA. The repertoire includes some 150,000 clones, approximately 80% of them detected once, and about 40% sits in the top ten. This specimen belongs to a study of blood T cell repertoires in COVID-19. The wider study: Both acute and convalescent COVID-19 samples were obtained from the United States, Italy and Spain. T cells, B-cell-depleted T cells, or PBMCs provided the cDNA or gDNA that served as material.

V trimming: 3 bases; J trimming: 6 bases; junction bases outside the gene matches: 1. CDR1 and CDR2 (germline): SEHNR, FQNEAQ (reference sequence). CDR3 length equals 13 residues. This rearrangement joins TRBV7-9 to TRBJ2-2; 7 nucleotides align to TRBD1. This sequence originates from a human donor in a cohort sampled during active COVID-19. Sequencing was performed on peripheral blood. CDR3 nucleotides: TGTGCCAGCAGCTTGACAGGGCCCGGGGAGCTGTTTTTT. Translation gives CASSLTGPGELFF.